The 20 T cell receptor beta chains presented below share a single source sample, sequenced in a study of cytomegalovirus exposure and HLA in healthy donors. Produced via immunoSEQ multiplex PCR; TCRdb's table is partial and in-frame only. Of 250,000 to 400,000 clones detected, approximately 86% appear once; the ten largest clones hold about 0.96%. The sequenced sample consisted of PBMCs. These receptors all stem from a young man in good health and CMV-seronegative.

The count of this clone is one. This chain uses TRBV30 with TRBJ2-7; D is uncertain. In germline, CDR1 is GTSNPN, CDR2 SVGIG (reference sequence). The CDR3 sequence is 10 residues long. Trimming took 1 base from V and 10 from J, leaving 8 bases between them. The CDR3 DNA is TGTGCCTGGAGTGGGGCCGTTCAGTACTTC. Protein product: CAWSGAVQYF.

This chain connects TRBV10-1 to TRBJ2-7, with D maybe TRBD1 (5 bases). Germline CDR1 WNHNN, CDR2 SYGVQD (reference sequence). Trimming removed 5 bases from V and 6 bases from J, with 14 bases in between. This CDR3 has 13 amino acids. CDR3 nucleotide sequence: TGCGCCAGCAGTTCTTCCGACAGTGGCGAGCAGTACTTC. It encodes CASSSSDSGEQYF.

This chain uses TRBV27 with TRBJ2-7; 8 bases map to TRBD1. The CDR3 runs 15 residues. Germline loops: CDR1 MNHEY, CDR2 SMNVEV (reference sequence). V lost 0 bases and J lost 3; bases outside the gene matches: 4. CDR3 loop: CASSLSAGGLYEQYF. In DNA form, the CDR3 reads TGTGCCAGCAGTTTATCGGCAGGGGGCCTCTACGAGCAGTACTTC.

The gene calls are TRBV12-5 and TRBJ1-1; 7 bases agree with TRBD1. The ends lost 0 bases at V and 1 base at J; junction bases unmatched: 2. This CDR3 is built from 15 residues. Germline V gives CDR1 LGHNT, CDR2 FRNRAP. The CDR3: CASGLVGTENTEAFF. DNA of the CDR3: TGTGCTAGTGGTTTGGTAGGGACAGAGAACACTGAAGCTTTCTTT.

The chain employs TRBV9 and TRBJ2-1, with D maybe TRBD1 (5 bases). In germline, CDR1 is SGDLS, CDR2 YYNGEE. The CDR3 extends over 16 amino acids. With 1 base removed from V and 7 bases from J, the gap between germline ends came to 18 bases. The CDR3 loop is CASSVSSGSLINEQFF. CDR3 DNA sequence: TGTGCCAGCAGCGTAAGTTCAGGGTCGCTTATTAATGAGCAGTTCTTC. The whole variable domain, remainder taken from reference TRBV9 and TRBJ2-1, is DSGVTQTPKHLITATGQRVTLRCSPRSGDLSVYWYQQSLDQGLQFLIQYYNGEERAKGNILERFSAQQFPDLHSELNLSSLELGDSALYFCASSVSSGSLINEQFFGPGTRLTVL.

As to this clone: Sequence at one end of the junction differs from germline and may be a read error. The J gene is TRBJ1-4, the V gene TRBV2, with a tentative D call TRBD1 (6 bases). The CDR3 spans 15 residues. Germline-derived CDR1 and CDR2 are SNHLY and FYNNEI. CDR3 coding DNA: TGTGCCACCAGTGGAACAGGGATTTCCGGTGAAAAACTGTTTTTT. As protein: CATSGTGISGEKLFF.

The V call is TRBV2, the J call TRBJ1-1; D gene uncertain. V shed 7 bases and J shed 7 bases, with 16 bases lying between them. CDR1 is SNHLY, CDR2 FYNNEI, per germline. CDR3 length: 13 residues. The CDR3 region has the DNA TGTGCCAGCATTCCGACTTTGACCGTTGAAGCTTTCTTT. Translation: CASIPTLTVEAFF.

DNA for the CDR3: TGCGCCAGCAGCCCAATGACAGGACCAAACACTGAAGCTTTCTTT. Translation gives CASSPMTGPNTEAFF. The V call is TRBV4-3, the J call TRBJ1-1, with D perhaps matching TRBD1 (6 bases). The V end lost 4 bases, the J end lost 2 bases, and 14 bases lay between the germline ends. The CDR3 consists of 15 residues. Looked up from germline, CDR1 is LGHNA and CDR2 is YSLEER.

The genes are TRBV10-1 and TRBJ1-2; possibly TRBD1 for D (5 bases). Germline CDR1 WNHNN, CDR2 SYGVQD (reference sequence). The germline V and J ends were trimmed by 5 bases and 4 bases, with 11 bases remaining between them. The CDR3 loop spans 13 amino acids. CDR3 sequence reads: CASSPKQAYGYTF. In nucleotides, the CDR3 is TGCGCCAGCAGTCCCAAACAGGCCTATGGCTACACCTTC.

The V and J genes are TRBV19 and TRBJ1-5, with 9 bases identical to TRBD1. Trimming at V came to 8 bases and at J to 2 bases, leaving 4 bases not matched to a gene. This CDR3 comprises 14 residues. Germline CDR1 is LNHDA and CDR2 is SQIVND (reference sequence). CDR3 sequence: CASGTGYGNQPQHF. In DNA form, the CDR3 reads TGTGCCAGTGGGACAGGGTACGGCAATCAGCCCCAGCATTTT.

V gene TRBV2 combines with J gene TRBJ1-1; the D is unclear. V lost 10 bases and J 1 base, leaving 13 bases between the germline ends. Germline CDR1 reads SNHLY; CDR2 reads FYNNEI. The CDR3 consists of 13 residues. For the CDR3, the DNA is TGTGCCATCTTCGTCGGAGGGAACACTGAAGCTTTCTTT. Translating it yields CAIFVGGNTEAFF.

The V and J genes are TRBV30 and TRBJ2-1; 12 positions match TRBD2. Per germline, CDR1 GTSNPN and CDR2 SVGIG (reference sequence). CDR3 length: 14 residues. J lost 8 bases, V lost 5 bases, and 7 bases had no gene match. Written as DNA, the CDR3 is TGTGCCTGGGTTACTAGCGGGGGGAGGTATGAGCAGTTCTTC. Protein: CAWVTSGGRYEQFF.

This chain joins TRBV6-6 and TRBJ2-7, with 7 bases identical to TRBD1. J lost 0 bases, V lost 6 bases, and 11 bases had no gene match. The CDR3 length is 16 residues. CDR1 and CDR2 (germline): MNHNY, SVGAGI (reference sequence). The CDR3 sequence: CASSSGQLLSSYEQYF. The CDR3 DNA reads TGTGCCAGCAGCTCGGGACAGCTCCTGAGCTCCTACGAGCAGTACTTC.

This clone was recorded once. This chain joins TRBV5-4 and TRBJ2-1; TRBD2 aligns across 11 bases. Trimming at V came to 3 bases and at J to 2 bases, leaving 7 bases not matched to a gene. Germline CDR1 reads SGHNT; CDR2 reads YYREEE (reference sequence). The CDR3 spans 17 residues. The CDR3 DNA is TGTGCCAGCAGCTCCTCCGTAGCGGGGGGGCCCTACAATGAGCAGTTCTTC. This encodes CASSSSVAGGPYNEQFF.

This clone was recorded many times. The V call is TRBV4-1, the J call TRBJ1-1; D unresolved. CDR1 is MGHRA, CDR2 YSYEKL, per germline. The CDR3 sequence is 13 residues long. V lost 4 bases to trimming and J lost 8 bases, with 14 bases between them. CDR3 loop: CASSPDAATEAFF. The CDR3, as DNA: TGCGCCAGCAGCCCTGACGCGGCCACCGAAGCTTTCTTT.

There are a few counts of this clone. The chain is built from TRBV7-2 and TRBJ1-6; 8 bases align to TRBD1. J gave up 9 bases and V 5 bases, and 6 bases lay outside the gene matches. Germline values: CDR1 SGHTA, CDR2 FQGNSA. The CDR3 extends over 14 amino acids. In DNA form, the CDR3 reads TGTGCCAGCAGCCCCGGACAGGGCGGTTCACCCCTCCACTTT. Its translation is CASSPGQGGSPLHF.

The CDR3 coding sequence is TGCGCCAGCAGCTTGGTCTCCGGTAACGTATACGAGCAGTACTTC. This sequence encodes CASSLVSGNVYEQYF. The genes are TRBV5-1 and TRBJ2-7; D remains unclear. V lost 0 bases and J lost 4, with 14 bases in between. The germline gives CDR1 SGHRS, CDR2 YFSETQ. The CDR3 totals 15 residues.

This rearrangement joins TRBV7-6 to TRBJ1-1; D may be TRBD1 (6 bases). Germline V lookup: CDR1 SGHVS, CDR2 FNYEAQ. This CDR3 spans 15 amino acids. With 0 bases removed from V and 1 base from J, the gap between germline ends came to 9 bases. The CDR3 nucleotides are TGTGCCAGCAGCTTAGCGAGAGGGGGGAACACTGAAGCTTTCTTT. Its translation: CASSLARGGNTEAFF.

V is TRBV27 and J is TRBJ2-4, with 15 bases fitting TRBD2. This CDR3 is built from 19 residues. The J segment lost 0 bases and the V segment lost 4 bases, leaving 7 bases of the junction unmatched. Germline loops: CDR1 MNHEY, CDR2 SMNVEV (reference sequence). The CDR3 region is CASSSWTSGGAPAKNIQYF. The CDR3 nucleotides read TGTGCCAGCAGTTCCTGGACTAGCGGGGGGGCCCCAGCCAAAAACATTCAGTACTTC.

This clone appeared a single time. The DNA for the CDR3 is TGTGCCAGCAGTAGACAGTCCTGGGGCGGCACTGAAGCTTTCTTT. Protein product: CASSRQSWGGTEAFF. V is TRBV6-5 and J is TRBJ1-1, with a weak D call TRBD1 (5 bases). V gave up 5 bases and J gave up 4 bases, with 17 bases separating them. The CDR3 extends over 15 amino acids. Looked up from germline, CDR1 is MNHEY and CDR2 is SVGAGI.